The rows below give T cell receptor beta chains drawn from one sample of a study of Ad26.COV2.S vaccination and SARS-CoV-2 variants. Sequencing used immunoSEQ multiplex PCR; TCRdb keeps in-frame clones, though not all of them. The table records hundreds of thousands of clones, more than 80% of them present only once. The sample here was peripheral blood, taken in a trial of Ad26.COV2.S vaccine versus placebo. The source of these receptors is a person aged 18-65 years who received the Ad26.COV2.S COVID-19 vaccine or a placebo. Both conserved end residues are part of each CDR3. The D gene is left open where the match is weak. Size is omitted from some rows. Given values are once, few, many or a class for expanded clones.

CDR3: CASSPSNRAFYEQYF
DNA: TGTGCCAGCAGCCCAAGTAACAGAGCTTTCTACGAGCAGTACTTC
V: TRBV14
D: .
size: .
J: TRBJ2-7

CDR3: CASSVDLAGGRQFF
DNA: TGTGCCAGCAGCGTAGATCTAGCGGGGGGAAGGCAGTTCTTC
V: TRBV9
D: TRBD2
size: once
J: TRBJ2-1

CDR3: CASTDTGPPSYEQYF
DNA: TGTGCCAGCACAGACACAGGGCCGCCCTCCTACGAGCAGTACTTC
V: TRBV7-2
D: .
size: .
J: TRBJ2-7

CDR3: CASSLGGYEQYF
DNA: TGTGCCAGCAGCTTGGGGGGTTACGAGCAGTACTTC
V: TRBV5-4
D: .
size: few
J: TRBJ2-7

CDR3: CASSLAGTGPDTQYF
DNA: TGCGCCAGCAGCTTGGCCGGGACAGGACCAGATACGCAGTATTTT
V: TRBV5-1
D: TRBD1
size: .
J: TRBJ2-3

CDR3: CASSYFVREYNEQFF
DNA: TGTGCCAGCAGTTACTTTGTTAGGGAGTACAATGAGCAGTTCTTC
V: TRBV6-2/TRBV6-3
D: .
size: .
J: TRBJ2-1

CDR3: CASSHTGSYNEQFF
DNA: TGTGCCAGCAGCCACACGGGCTCCTACAATGAGCAGTTCTTC
V: TRBV3-1/TRBV3-2
D: .
size: .
J: TRBJ2-1

CDR3: CASSVGARLVEQFF
DNA: TGTGCCAGCAGTGTAGGGGCCCGTTTAGTCGAGCAGTTCTTC
V: TRBV6-2/TRBV6-3
D: .
size: .
J: TRBJ2-1

CDR3: CASSPRTRSTNEQFF
DNA: TGTGCCAGCAGCCCCCGGACCCGATCAACCAATGAGCAGTTCTTC
V: TRBV7-2
D: .
size: once
J: TRBJ2-1

CDR3: CAWNKQGRYEQYF
DNA: TGTGCCTGGAATAAGCAGGGCCGCTACGAGCAGTACTTC
V: TRBV30
D: .
size: few
J: TRBJ2-7

CDR3: CASSIGGYQPQHF
DNA: TGTGCCAGTAGTATTGGGGGGTATCAGCCCCAGCATTTT
V: TRBV19
D: .
size: .
J: TRBJ1-5

CDR3: CASSPPGQNSNQPQHF
DNA: TGTGCCAGCAGTCCCCCCGGACAGAATAGCAATCAGCCCCAGCATTTT
V: TRBV28
D: .
size: once
J: TRBJ1-5

CDR3: CASSPRAGSSYEQYF
DNA: TGCGCCAGCAGCCCGAGGGCGGGTAGCTCCTACGAGCAGTACTTC
V: TRBV5-1
D: .
size: .
J: TRBJ2-7

CDR3: CASSTTSGLLTDTQYF
DNA: TGTGCCAGTAGTACGACTAGCGGACTTCTCACAGATACGCAGTATTTT
V: TRBV19
D: TRBD2
size: .
J: TRBJ2-3

CDR3: CASSYRGGRSNQPQHF
DNA: TGTGCCAGCAGTTATAGGGGGGGGCGCTCCAATCAGCCCCAGCATTTT
V: TRBV6-2/TRBV6-3
D: .
size: .
J: TRBJ1-5

CDR3: CASSISRGQPNEKLFF
DNA: TGTGCCAGTAGTATAAGTAGGGGACAGCCAAATGAAAAACTGTTTTTT
V: TRBV19
D: TRBD1
size: .
J: TRBJ1-4

CDR3: CASSLRETEAFF
DNA: TGTGCCAGCTCACTCCGCGAGACAGAAGCTTTCTTT
V: TRBV18
D: .
size: .
J: TRBJ1-1

CDR3: CATSDGRTNTGELFF
DNA: TGTGCCACCAGTGATGGGAGGACGAACACCGGGGAGCTGTTTTTT
V: TRBV24-1
D: .
size: .
J: TRBJ2-2

CDR3: CASSHRQGREKLFF
DNA: TGTGCCAGCAGCCACCGACAGGGAAGGGAAAAACTGTTTTTT
V: TRBV7-8
D: TRBD1
size: .
J: TRBJ1-4

CDR3: CASSLGTSGAYNEQFF
DNA: TGTGCCAGCAGCTTAGGGACTAGCGGGGCGTACAATGAGCAGTTCTTC
V: TRBV11-2
D: TRBD2
size: .
J: TRBJ2-1

CDR3: CAISEPRTPGDETQYF
DNA: TGTGCCATCAGTGAGCCGCGGACCCCGGGGGATGAGACCCAGTACTTC
V: TRBV10-3
D: .
size: .
J: TRBJ2-5

CDR3: CASSYQLNTEAFF
DNA: TGTGCCAGCAGTTACCAGTTGAACACTGAAGCTTTCTTT
V: TRBV12-3/TRBV12-4
D: .
size: once
J: TRBJ1-1